Below, 29 T cell receptor beta chains from the same sample are listed, as sequenced in a study of blood T cells in healthy people across ages. It was with a sample-barcoded 5' primer and a J-beta primer mix that a second PCR of roughly 7 to 12 cycles was run. From the 5' RACE reads, TCRdb called clonotypes with MiXCR, one entry per CDR3 protein. The data contain about 680,000 distinct CDR3 sequences, about half of them singletons. Sample: blood. Receptor source: a woman in her sixties in good health.

V and J are TRBV12-5 and TRBJ2-1; D uncertain. This CDR3 contains 13 residues. The germline V gene encodes CDR1 LGHNT and CDR2 FRNRAP. Trimming stripped 9 bases from V and 5 bases from J, with 14 bases between. Here the CDR3 reads CASEAGFNNEQFF. CDR3 bases: TGTGCTAGCGAGGCTGGGTTCAACAATGAGCAGTTCTTC.

This chain links TRBV27 with TRBJ2-7, with a tentative D call TRBD2 (6 bases). This CDR3 region has 16 residues. The germline V and J ends were trimmed by 6 bases and 4 bases, with 22 bases remaining between them. The germline V gene encodes CDR1 MNHEY and CDR2 SMNVEV (reference sequence). The CDR3 sequence is CASSSGSRGGVYEQYF. The CDR3 DNA reads TGTGCCAGCAGCAGTGGGAGTCGGGGAGGTGTGTACGAGCAGTACTTC.

This clonotype was seen a few times. V usage is TRBV6-6 and J usage is TRBJ1-4; D call uncertain. This CDR3 contains 13 residues. Trimming removed 4 bases from V and 8 bases from J, with 11 bases in between. The germline CDR1 and CDR2 sequences are MNHNY and SVGAGI (reference sequence). CDR3 region: CASSFGMEEKLFF. CDR3 coding DNA: TGTGCCAGCAGTTTCGGGATGGAGGAAAAACTGTTTTTT.

V usage is TRBV5-6 and J usage is TRBJ2-5; TRBD2 agrees at 14 bases. CDR1 is SGHDT and CDR2 is YYEEEE in the germline V gene. The V gene end was trimmed by 6 bases and the J gene end by 4 bases; junction bases not matched to a gene: 14. The CDR3 extends over 18 amino acids. CDR3 residues: CASNPPGLAGVRLETQYF. In DNA form, the CDR3 reads TGTGCCAGCAATCCACCGGGACTAGCGGGAGTAAGGTTAGAGACCCAGTACTTC.

The J gene is TRBJ2-5, the V gene TRBV14; D might be TRBD1 or TRBD2, each matching 6 bases. The CDR3 is 14 amino acids. Germline V gives CDR1 SGHDN, CDR2 FVKESK. Trimming removed 4 bases from V and 4 bases from J, with 13 bases in between. CDR3 in amino acids: CASSRGGNRETQYF. CDR3 DNA sequence: TGTGCCAGCAGCCGAGGGGGGAACCGAGAGACCCAGTACTTC.

Concerning this clonotype itself: The conserved final phenylalanine or tryptophan is absent from the CDR3, which likely points to a read error. This chain connects TRBV13 to TRBJ2-7; D is possibly TRBD1 or TRBD2 (6 bases each). This CDR3 is built from 16 residues. From germline, CDR1 is PRHDT and CDR2 FYEKMQ (reference sequence). Deletions cut 5 bases from V and 7 bases from J, with 24 bases between. The CDR3 is CASSPGKGDSSREQYL. The CDR3 DNA follows: TGTGCCAGCAGCCCCGGGAAGGGGGACTCATCTCGGGAGCAGTACTTA.

This clonotype was recorded a few times. The V and J genes are TRBV28 and TRBJ1-2; 8 nucleotides line up with TRBD1. Germline V gives CDR1 MDHEN, CDR2 SYDVKM. V lost 4 bases, J lost 6 bases, and 10 bases stayed unmatched. The CDR3 contains 15 residues. The CDR3 coding sequence is TGTGCCAGCAGTTCCCCTGGACAGGGAGAAGATGGCTACACCTTC. It specifies CASSSPGQGEDGYTF.

The chain couples TRBV28 to TRBJ2-5; either TRBD1 or TRBD2 may fit D (6 bases each). This CDR3 is 15 amino acids long. Germline CDR1 is MDHEN and CDR2 is SYDVKM. Trimming stripped 6 bases from V and 11 bases from J, with 25 bases between. The CDR3 region has the DNA TGTGCCAGCAGCACGGGGGCAGCCAGCTCCTACGGGCAGTACTTC. This sequence encodes CASSTGAASSYGQYF.

The chain recombines TRBV14 with TRBJ2-5; the match to TRBD1 covers 7 bases. J was trimmed by 1 base and V by 5 bases; bases with no gene match: 13. The germline V gene encodes CDR1 SGHDN and CDR2 FVKESK. This CDR3 region has 17 residues. CDR3 bases: TGTGCCAGCAGCGACCTCCGGACAGGTGATTTCCAAGAGACCCAGTACTTC. This sequence encodes CASSDLRTGDFQETQYF.

This chain connects TRBV12-3 or TRBV12-4 to TRBJ2-5; weak D call: TRBD1 (6 bases). V shed 6 bases and J shed 9 bases, with 14 bases lying between them. The CDR3 has 12 amino acids. CDR3 in amino acids: CASSLGAGSQYF. The CDR3 nucleotides read TGTGCCAGCAGCTTGGGGGCTGGGTCCCAGTACTTC.

The chain recombines TRBV27 with TRBJ1-5; 9 positions agree with TRBD1. Trimming removed 5 bases from V and 5 bases from J; junction bases left unmatched: 7. This CDR3 comprises 15 residues. Germline V CDR1 and CDR2: MNHEY, SMNVEV (reference sequence). The CDR3 DNA follows: TGTGCCAGCAGTCCCGGGACAGGGATTTATCAGCCCCAGCATTTT. The encoded protein is CASSPGTGIYQPQHF.

This clonotype was seen only a few times. Written as DNA, the CDR3 is TGTGCCAGCAGCTTAGTCTATGGCGACAATGAGCAGTTCTTC. Its protein product is CASSLVYGDNEQFF. The J gene is TRBJ2-1, the V gene TRBV7-3; no clear D gene. Germline assignment: CDR1 SGHTA and CDR2 FQGTGA. There are 14 residues in the CDR3. Trimming took 2 bases from V and 5 from J, leaving 10 bases between them.

The table lists this clonotype with a few counts. The genes are TRBV29-1 and TRBJ1-1; D is unresolved. V was cut by 4 bases and J by 3 bases, with 9 bases left in between. Germline V gives CDR1 SQVTM, CDR2 ANQGSEA. This CDR3 is built from 12 residues. CDR3 amino acids: CSVVWDHTEAFF. Written as DNA, the CDR3 is TGCAGCGTTGTTTGGGATCACACTGAAGCTTTCTTT.

The J gene is TRBJ2-6, the V gene TRBV7-2, with 9 nucleotides matching TRBD1. Germline V gives CDR1 SGHTA, CDR2 FQGNSA. This CDR3 is 15 amino acids long. V dropped 10 bases and J dropped 2; count of bases not matched to a gene: 6. CDR3 in amino acids: CATRDRVAGANVLTF. CDR3 sequence (DNA): TGTGCCACACGGGACAGGGTGGCTGGGGCCAACGTCCTGACTTTC.

This clonotype was seen just once. This may stem from a read error, because a much larger clone lies one nucleotide away. The rearrangement joins TRBV20-1 to TRBJ2-3; D unresolved. Germline V gene sequence: CDR1 DFQATT, CDR2 SNEGSKA (reference sequence). The CDR3 loop spans 13 amino acids. CDR3 sequence (DNA): TGCAGTGCTAGAGATCCTCGCACAGATGCGCAGTATTTT. Translation: CSARDPRTDAQYF.

The rearrangement uses TRBV5-1 and TRBJ1-4; 8 bases agree with TRBD1. Looked up from germline, CDR1 is SGHRS and CDR2 is YFSETQ. After removal of 3 bases from V and 6 bases from J, the junction contained 7 bases not matched to a gene. The CDR3 is made up of 15 amino acids. CDR3 amino acids: CASSYTTGADEKLFF. The CDR3, as DNA: TGCGCCAGCAGCTATACGACAGGGGCGGATGAAAAACTGTTTTTT.

The V call is TRBV7-2, the J call TRBJ2-7, with D unclear. CDR3 length: 13 amino acids. Trimming cost V 6 bases and J 3 bases, with 12 bases left between them. Germline V lookup: CDR1 SGHTA, CDR2 FQGNSA. The DNA for the CDR3 is TGTGCCAGCAGTTACACTGGCGGCTACGAGCAGTACTTC. Translated, it gives CASSYTGGYEQYF.

This clonotype has a handful of counts. J is TRBJ1-1 and V is TRBV6-2 or TRBV6-3, with D uncertain. This CDR3 region has 16 residues. Trimming removed 0 bases at V and 2 bases at J, with 13 bases between. Germline V CDR1 and CDR2: MNHEY, SVGEGT. The CDR3 DNA reads TGTGCCAGCAGTTACTCTCACTATTCACTTAACACTGAAGCTTTCTTT. Its translation: CASSYSHYSLNTEAFF.

The rearrangement uses TRBV29-1 and TRBJ2-1, with D perhaps being TRBD1 or TRBD2 (6 bases each). Matching the DNA end better, TRBJ2-7 makes the J call doubtful. The germline CDR1 and CDR2 sequences are SQVTM and ANQGSEA. This CDR3 spans 15 amino acids. CDR3: CSVDGGRGSYNEQYF. The CDR3, as DNA: TGCAGCGTTGACGGGGGCAGGGGCTCCTACAATGAGCAGTACTTC.

V is TRBV28 and J is TRBJ2-4; a possible D gene is TRBD2 (6 bases). Germline-derived CDR1 and CDR2 are MDHEN and SYDVKM. The CDR3 is made up of 16 amino acids. The V end lost 5 bases, the J end lost 6 bases, and 20 bases lay between the germline ends. The CDR3 coding sequence is TGTGCCAGCAGTACTAGAGAATCGGGACTCCGAAACATTCAGTACTTC. It translates to CASSTRESGLRNIQYF.

The rearrangement links TRBV7-9 to TRBJ2-1, with a weak D call TRBD2 (6 bases). Per germline, CDR1 SEHNR and CDR2 FQNEAQ (reference sequence). V was pared by 2 bases and J by 3 bases, with 8 bases between. CDR3 length: 14 amino acids. The CDR3 DNA sequence: TGTGCCAGCAGCTTAAGCGGGTACTACAATGAGCAGTTCTTC. This encodes CASSLSGYYNEQFF. The whole variable domain, filled in from reference TRBV7-9 and TRBJ2-1, reads DTGVSQNPRHKITKRGQNVTFRCDPISEHNRLYWYRQTLGQGPEFLTYFQNEAQLEKSRLLSDRFSAERPKGSFSTLEIQRTEQGDSAMYLCASSLSGYYNEQFFGPGTRLTVL.

As concerns this clonotype: This may be a read error: a much more frequent sequence differs by one nucleotide. The chain has TRBV29-1 and TRBJ2-3, with TRBD1 matching 7 bases. The CDR3 sequence is 15 residues long. CDR1 and CDR2 (germline): SQVTM, ANQGSEA. The V and J ends lost 7 bases and 2 bases, in that order; junction bases with no gene match: 12. The CDR3: CSGARGQSDTDTQYF. The CDR3 DNA reads TGCAGCGGGGCGAGGGGGCAGTCTGACACAGATACGCAGTATTTT.

This clonotype appeared many times. The rearrangement joins TRBV9 to TRBJ2-7; TRBD2 might be the D (6 bases). The CDR3 contains 14 residues. V lost 2 bases, J lost 3 bases, and 12 bases lay in between. Germline lookup yields CDR1 SGDLS and CDR2 YYNGEE. In DNA form, the CDR3 reads TGTGCCAGCAGCGTTGGTGACGGGGGCTACGAGCAGTACTTC. Translated: CASSVGDGGYEQYF.

This clonotype was observed a handful of times. The V gene is TRBV20-1, the J gene TRBJ1-2; no definite D call. V gave up 6 bases and J gave up 1 base, with 15 bases separating them. Germline V gene sequence: CDR1 DFQATT, CDR2 SNEGSKA (reference sequence). The CDR3 is 14 amino acids. In DNA, the CDR3 is TGCAGTGCCCCGCGTGATCGGGATAACTATGGCTACACCTTC. Amino acid sequence: CSAPRDRDNYGYTF.

This clonotype has a handful of counts. V and J are TRBV5-5 and TRBJ1-4; no clear D gene. Germline V lookup: CDR1 SGHKS, CDR2 YYEKEE (reference sequence). CDR3 size: 15 residues. The V and J ends lost 2 bases and 2 bases respectively, with 10 bases between them. The CDR3 DNA follows: TGTGCCAGCAGCTTCGACTGGTTGACTAATGAAAAACTGTTTTTT. This encodes CASSFDWLTNEKLFF.

This clonotype came up many times. The J gene is TRBJ2-7, the V gene TRBV20-1, with no clear D. Germline V gene data show CDR1 as DFQATT and CDR2 as SNEGSKA (reference sequence). V was cut by 6 bases and J by 0 bases, with 15 bases left in between. The CDR3 is made up of 14 amino acids. CDR3 region: CSAIDPLGSYEQYF. The CDR3 bases are TGCAGTGCCATCGATCCATTGGGCTCCTACGAGCAGTACTTC.

The gene calls are TRBV3-1 and TRBJ2-1; 9 positions match TRBD2. V gave up 3 bases and J gave up 8 bases; unmatched junction bases: 14. This CDR3 spans 17 amino acids. Germline CDR1 LGHDT, CDR2 YNNKEL (reference sequence). CDR3 residues: CASSHFLKRGALDEQFF. In nucleotides, the CDR3 is TGTGCCAGCAGCCATTTCCTGAAGCGGGGGGCATTGGATGAGCAGTTCTTC.

This clonotype was detected only a few times. The V and J genes are TRBV5-5 and TRBJ2-3; 7 bases map to TRBD2. With V trimmed by 3 bases and J by 2 bases, 15 bases remained unmatched. This CDR3 is built from 18 residues. The germline V gene encodes CDR1 SGHKS and CDR2 YYEKEE (reference sequence). The CDR3 sequence is CASSSPGGARGNTDTQYF. The DNA of the CDR3 is TGTGCCAGCAGCTCCCCGGGGGGTGCCCGGGGGAACACAGATACGCAGTATTTT.

This clonotype has a handful of counts. This CDR3 is CASSQGSPGEQYF. In nucleotides, the CDR3 is TGTGCCAGCAGTCAGGGATCCCCGGGCGAGCAGTACTTC. The chain links TRBV2 to TRBJ2-7; D is perhaps TRBD1 (5 bases). Deletions cut 5 bases from V and 6 bases from J, with 14 bases between. CDR3 length: 13 residues. CDR1 is SNHLY, CDR2 FYNNEI, per germline.